The entry below gives a single T cell receptor beta chain sequence along with its context. Its antigen is still unknown. Other DNA sequences in the sample encode the same CDR3. The sample comes from a study of shared clonotypes between healthy human individuals. Turning to the study itself: Participating donors consisted of a couple of women and a few men aged 18 to 49. CD8 memory received one plate per donor, CD8 naive two, CD4 memory three and CD4 naive three.

Overall study findings and caveats: The sampled material consisted only of blood, and tissue repertoires are likely to differ.

TCRdb's copy holds only in-frame clones and misses some; the assay was immunoSEQ multiplex PCR. The sample lists around 2,000,000 clones, around 96% occurring once. The germline CDR1 and CDR2 sequences are MNHEY and SMNVEV (reference sequence). With 2 bases removed from V and 6 bases from J, the gap between germline ends came to 8 bases. This CDR3 is 14 amino acids long. Positively selected for CCR7, the CD45RO-negative cells used as naive CD8 cells excluded terminally differentiated effector memory CD45RA+ cells. The chain recombines TRBV27 with TRBJ1-6; D remains unclear. The clonotype comes from a man in his late teens or twenties in good health. The sequencing sample was made of naive CD8+ T cells sorted from blood. This chain's CDR3 is CASSLVGSNSPLHF. Written as DNA, the CDR3 is TGTGCCAGCAGTTTAGTGGGGAGTAATTCACCCCTCCACTTT.